This T cell receptor (beta chain) was obtained from a study of CD8+ T cells in alopecia areata. Study-wide context: For the treated group, dosing was oral tofacitinib at 5 to 10 mg twice daily. Study-wide points: Sequence data from scalp samples additionally include resident alphabeta T cells of normal skin.

Points on this clone: Its cognate antigen is unknown.

The CDR3 loop spans 15 amino acids. In germline, CDR1 is MNHEY, CDR2 SVGAGI. The junction had 5 bases not matched to a gene; V was cut back by 6 bases and J by 2 bases. Alopecia areata patients provided lesional scalp punch biopsies and peripheral blood, both collected for the study. Extracted RNA was reverse transcribed, and the resulting cDNA served as sequencing template. Generated by immunoSEQ multiplex PCR, the TCRdb table keeps only in-frame clones and is missing some. The data hold under 20,000 clones, with approximately 70% observed a single time. The sequence was collected from a human donor with alopecia areata. The source material was skin, sampled at week 0. This rearrangement joins TRBV6-5 to TRBJ2-1; 9 bases map to TRBD2. The DNA for the CDR3 is TGTGCCAGCAGCCGCCGACTAGCGGCCTACAATGAGCAGTTCTTC. This codes for CASSRRLAAYNEQFF.